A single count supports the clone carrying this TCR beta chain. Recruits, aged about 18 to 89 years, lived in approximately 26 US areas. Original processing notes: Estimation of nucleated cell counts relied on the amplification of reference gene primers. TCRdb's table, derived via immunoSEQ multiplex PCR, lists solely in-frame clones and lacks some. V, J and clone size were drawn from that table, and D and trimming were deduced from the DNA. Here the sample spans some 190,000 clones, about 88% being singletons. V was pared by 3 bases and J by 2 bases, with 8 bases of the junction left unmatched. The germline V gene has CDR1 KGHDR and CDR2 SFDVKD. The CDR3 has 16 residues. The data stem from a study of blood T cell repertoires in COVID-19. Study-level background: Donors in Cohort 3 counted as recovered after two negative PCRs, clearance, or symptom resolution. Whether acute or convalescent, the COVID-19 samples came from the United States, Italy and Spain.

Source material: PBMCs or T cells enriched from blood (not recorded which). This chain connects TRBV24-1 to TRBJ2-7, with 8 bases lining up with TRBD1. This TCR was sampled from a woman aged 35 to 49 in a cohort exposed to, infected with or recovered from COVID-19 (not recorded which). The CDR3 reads CATSDKGDRSPYEQYF. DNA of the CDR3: TGTGCCACCAGTGATAAGGGGGACAGGTCTCCCTACGAGCAGTACTTC.